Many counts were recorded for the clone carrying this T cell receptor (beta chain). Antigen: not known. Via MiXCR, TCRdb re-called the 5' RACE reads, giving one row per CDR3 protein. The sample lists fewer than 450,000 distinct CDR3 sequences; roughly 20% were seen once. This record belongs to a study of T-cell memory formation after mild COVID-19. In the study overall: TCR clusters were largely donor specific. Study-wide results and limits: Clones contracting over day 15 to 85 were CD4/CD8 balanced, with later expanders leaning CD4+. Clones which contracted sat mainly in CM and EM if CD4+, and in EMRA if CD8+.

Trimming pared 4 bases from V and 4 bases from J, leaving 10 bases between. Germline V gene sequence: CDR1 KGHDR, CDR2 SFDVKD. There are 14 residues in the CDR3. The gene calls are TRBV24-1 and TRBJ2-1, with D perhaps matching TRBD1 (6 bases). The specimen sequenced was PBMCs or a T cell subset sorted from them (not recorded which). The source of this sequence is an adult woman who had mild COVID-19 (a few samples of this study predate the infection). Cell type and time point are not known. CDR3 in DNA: TGTGCCACCAGTGACCATAGGGGGTACAATGAGCAGTTCTTC. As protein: CATSDHRGYNEQFF.